The 30 T cell receptor beta chains given below trace back to one sample, sequenced in a study of T cell repertoires in cytomegalovirus infection. For these receptors, no antigen is known. TCRdb passed the reads through MiXCR, listing each CDR3 protein once. The sample records roughly 860,000 distinct CDR3 sequences, around a third being singletons. This specimen consisted of cultured CD8+ T cells from PBMCs, obtained from culture after CMV antigen stimulation. These receptors were obtained from a human donor in good health (CMV status not recorded). Some clones in this sample may be carry-over from other donors' samples.

The CDR3 here is CASRQDNQYTEAFF. CDR3 DNA sequence: TGCGCCAGCAGACAGGACAATCAGTACACTGAAGCTTTCTTT. The chain joins TRBV5-1 to TRBJ1-1; maybe TRBD1 (5 bases). Germline V gene data show CDR1 as SGHRS and CDR2 as YFSETQ. CDR3 size: 14 residues. Trimming pared 5 bases from V and 3 bases from J, leaving 14 bases between. Full variable domain (missing parts from reference TRBV5-1 and TRBJ1-1): KAGVTQTPRYLIKTRGQQVTLSCSPISGHRSVSWYQQTPGQGLQFLFEYFSETQRNKGNFPGRFSGRQFSNSRSEMNVSTLELGDSALYLCASRQDNQYTEAFFGQGTRLTVV.

V gene TRBV6-5 combines with J gene TRBJ1-6, with no clear D. V was cut by 8 bases and J by 9 bases, with 11 bases left in between. From germline, CDR1 is MNHEY and CDR2 SVGAGI. The CDR3 spans 12 residues. CDR3 protein: CASRDWVSPLHF. As DNA, the CDR3 is TGTGCCAGCCGCGATTGGGTTTCACCCCTCCACTTT.

The table lists this clonotype with a few counts. This rearrangement joins TRBV10-3 to TRBJ1-1; D ambiguous. This CDR3 contains 14 residues. The germline gives CDR1 ENHRY, CDR2 SYGVKD. V dropped 3 bases and J dropped 1 base, with 9 bases sitting between them. The CDR3 reads CAISEREKNTEAFF. CDR3 coding DNA: TGTGCCATCAGTGAAAGGGAGAAGAACACTGAAGCTTTCTTT.

About this clonotype: Relative to the germline gene, one junction end is altered; a read error may explain this. The chain is built from TRBV7-2 and TRBJ2-5, with D perhaps TRBD1 or TRBD2 (5 bases each). CDR1 and CDR2 (germline): SGHTA, FQGNSA. This CDR3 is built from 11 residues. In DNA, the CDR3 is TGTGCCAGCAGTGGGATGGGGGTCCTGGGGTTC. It yields the protein CASSGMGVLGF.

The V call is TRBV4-1, the J call TRBJ2-6; no definite D call. Trimming took 10 bases from V and 2 from J, leaving 12 bases between them. CDR1 is MGHRA, CDR2 YSYEKL, per germline. The CDR3 is 14 amino acids. The CDR3 spells CATKGRTGANVLTF. For the CDR3, the DNA is TGCGCCACCAAGGGCCGTACTGGGGCCAACGTCCTGACTTTC.

This chain connects TRBV12-3 or TRBV12-4 to TRBJ1-5; D call uncertain. V lost 5 bases to trimming and J lost 10 bases, with 12 bases between them. The CDR3 is made up of 12 amino acids. The CDR3 spells CASSPSLFPQHF. The CDR3 DNA is TGTGCCAGCAGTCCCTCTTTATTTCCCCAGCATTTT.

This clonotype came up many times. The CDR3 here is CASSYWGQGAYNEQFF. CDR3 DNA sequence: TGTGCCAGCAGTTACTGGGGACAGGGGGCCTACAATGAGCAGTTCTTC. V gene TRBV6-5 combines with J gene TRBJ2-1, with TRBD1 matching 11 bases. CDR3 length: 16 amino acids. CDR1 and CDR2 (germline): MNHEY, SVGAGI. V was clipped by 1 base and J by 2 bases; unmatched bases: 1.

The chain combines TRBV27 with TRBJ1-5; D is unresolved. Germline V CDR1 and CDR2: MNHEY, SMNVEV (reference sequence). CDR3 size: 14 residues. Trimming cost V 6 bases and J 5 bases, with 14 bases left between them. The CDR3 is CASSGSQAYQPQHF. CDR3 nucleotide sequence: TGTGCCAGCAGCGGCTCCCAGGCATATCAGCCCCAGCATTTT.

A remark on this clonotype: Likely a read error: the CDR3 ends without its conserved phenylalanine or tryptophan. CDR3 amino acids: CASSLVQGEIGTEAFL. The CDR3 nucleotides are TGTGCCAGCAGCTTGGTACAGGGGGAAATCGGCACTGAAGCTTTCCTT. The chain uses TRBV5-4 and TRBJ1-1; TRBD1 aligns across 8 bases. CDR3 length equals 16 residues. J lost 4 bases, V lost 0 bases, and 8 bases had no gene match. CDR1 is SGHNT, CDR2 YYREEE, per germline (reference sequence).

Concerning this clonotype itself: The CDR3 does not end in the conserved phenylalanine or tryptophan, so this is likely a read error. This chain joins TRBV7-2 and TRBJ2-3; 8 bases map to TRBD2. This CDR3 comprises 18 residues. Germline CDR1 reads SGHTA; CDR2 reads FQGNSA. V gave up 5 bases and J gave up 7 bases; unmatched junction bases: 20. CDR3 region: CASSPGVGGGLHTYTQYV. The DNA of the CDR3 is TGTGCCAGCAGCCCTGGGGTGGGCGGGGGGCTACACACCTATACGCAGTATGTT.

This sequence joins TRBV27 and TRBJ2-2; D is unclear. The V gene's germline CDR1 is MNHEY and CDR2 SMNVEV (reference sequence). V was clipped by 5 bases and J by 2 bases, with 24 bases between them. The CDR3 extends over 19 amino acids. Here the CDR3 reads CASSPLTPRVDSNTGELFF. The DNA of the CDR3 is TGTGCCAGCAGTCCCCTCACCCCAAGAGTTGACTCCAACACCGGGGAGCTGTTTTTT.

V is TRBV27 and J is TRBJ2-1, with 8 bases identical to TRBD1. The V and J ends lost 4 bases and 3 bases, in that order; junction bases with no gene match: 5. CDR3 length: 15 amino acids. Germline V gene sequence: CDR1 MNHEY, CDR2 SMNVEV (reference sequence). CDR3 sequence: CASSSRQGIYNEQFF. The DNA of the CDR3 is TGTGCCAGCAGTTCTAGACAGGGGATCTACAATGAGCAGTTCTTC.

The chain combines TRBV5-4 with TRBJ1-4; 10 bases are a match to TRBD1. This CDR3 region has 14 residues. Germline assignment: CDR1 SGHNT and CDR2 YYREEE (reference sequence). After removal of 4 bases from V and 8 bases from J, the junction contained 5 bases not matched to a gene. The CDR3 region has the DNA TGTGCCAGCAGCGCGACAGGGGGCGTAGAAAAACTGTTTTTT. It yields the protein CASSATGGVEKLFF.

This clonotype has a handful of counts. The V gene is TRBV12-3 or TRBV12-4, the J gene TRBJ1-1; the D gene is possibly TRBD1 (5 bases). The germline V and J ends were trimmed by 6 bases and 3 bases, with 17 bases remaining between them. The CDR3 is made up of 15 amino acids. The DNA of the CDR3 is TGTGCCAGCAGACGGGACGGATTCGGGGACACTGAAGCTTTCTTT. It encodes CASRRDGFGDTEAFF.

Note on this clonotype: Being one base from a much bigger clone, this may be a read error. The CDR3 nucleotides read TGTACCAGCAGCTTAGATTTTGAAGCTTTCTTT. Encoded protein: CTSSLDFEAFF. This chain connects TRBV7-6 to TRBJ1-1; D ambiguous. This CDR3 region has 11 residues. Germline V gene data show CDR1 as SGHVS and CDR2 as FNYEAQ.

This clonotype was seen at least ten times. The V and J genes are TRBV19 and TRBJ1-6; 7 nucleotides align to TRBD1. Per the germline V gene, CDR1 is LNHDA and CDR2 is SQIVND (reference sequence). V was pared by 8 bases and J by 7 bases, with 8 bases of the junction left unmatched. The CDR3 runs to 14 residues. The CDR3 reads CASVGGQRNSPLHF. Written as DNA, the CDR3 is TGTGCCAGTGTTGGGGGACAGCGCAATTCACCCCTCCACTTT. Full variable domain (rest looked up from reference TRBV19 and TRBJ1-6): DGGITQSPKYLFRKEGQNVTLSCEQNLNHDAMYWYRQDPGQGLRLIYYSQIVNDFQKGDIAEGYSVSREKKESFPLTVTSAQKNPTAFYLCASVGGQRNSPLHFGNGTRLTVT.

This clonotype occurred a few times. The chain employs TRBV5-6 and TRBJ1-2, with D hard to call. This CDR3 comprises 13 residues. With 2 bases removed from V and 7 bases from J, the gap between germline ends came to 12 bases. CDR1 SGHDT and CDR2 YYEEEE come from the germline V gene. The CDR3 protein is CASSFGQNSGYTF. Here the CDR3 DNA reads TGTGCCAGCAGCTTCGGCCAAAACAGTGGCTACACCTTC.

V and J are TRBV10-3 and TRBJ1-4; D gene uncertain. V was trimmed by 6 bases and J by 1 base, leaving 9 bases between them. This CDR3 is 14 amino acids long. Germline V gene sequence: CDR1 ENHRY, CDR2 SYGVKD. CDR3 sequence (DNA): TGTGCCATCAGACGGGAGGGAACTAATGAAAAACTGTTTTTT. It translates to CAIRREGTNEKLFF.

There are a few counts of this clonotype. V usage is TRBV6-2 or TRBV6-3 and J usage is TRBJ1-2; D remains unclear. Germline loops: CDR1 MNHEY, CDR2 SVGEGT. The CDR3 length is 14 residues. V was trimmed by 5 bases and J by 4 bases, leaving 14 bases between them. CDR3 DNA: TGTGCCAGCAGTATAACCTACGCGGCCTATGGCTACACCTTC. It codes for CASSITYAAYGYTF.

The V and J genes are TRBV6-2 or TRBV6-3 and TRBJ2-7; a weak D match, TRBD2 (6 bases). The CDR3 is 15 residues long. V was pared by 5 bases and J by 4 bases, with 18 bases between. CDR1 and CDR2 (germline): MNHEY, SVGEGT. CDR3: CASSPQGGAKYEQYV. The DNA of the CDR3 is TGTGCCAGCAGTCCCCAAGGAGGGGCGAAATACGAGCAGTACGTC.

This clonotype was seen only a few times. The V gene is TRBV4-2, the J gene TRBJ1-2; no definite D call. The CDR3 spans 14 residues. V was pared by 3 bases and J by 1 base, with 9 bases between. CDR1 and CDR2 (germline): LGHNA, YNFKEQ. The CDR3 DNA follows: TGTGCCAGCAGCCAGGAAAGATATAACTATGGCTACACCTTC. It encodes CASSQERYNYGYTF.

This clonotype turned up a few times. V usage is TRBV12-3 or TRBV12-4 and J usage is TRBJ2-1; a weak D match, TRBD2 (5 bases). V was trimmed by 4 bases and J by 3 bases, leaving 10 bases between them. This CDR3 is built from 14 residues. DNA of the CDR3: TGTGCCAGCAGTTCTGAGGGCAGCTACAATGAGCAGTTCTTC. Amino acids: CASSSEGSYNEQFF.

This clonotype was found a few times. The chain links TRBV27 to TRBJ2-3; 7 bases align to TRBD1. The CDR3 contains 17 residues. With 5 bases clipped from V and 4 bases from J, the junction kept 15 bases outside the gene matches. Per the germline V gene, CDR1 is MNHEY and CDR2 is SMNVEV (reference sequence). CDR3: CASSLTGVHGNADTQYF. Here the CDR3 DNA reads TGTGCCAGCAGTCTAACAGGGGTACACGGCAATGCAGATACGCAGTATTTT.

In DNA form, the CDR3 reads TGTGCCAGCAGCTTATATAGCGGGGAAGAGACCCAGTACTTC. Translating it yields CASSLYSGEETQYF. The chain combines TRBV7-9 with TRBJ2-5, with 8 bases identical to TRBD2. The CDR3 is made up of 14 amino acids. V lost 2 bases and J lost 3; bases outside the gene matches: 2. Germline V gene lookup returns CDR1 SEHNR and CDR2 FQNEAQ (reference sequence).

This clonotype was counted only a few times. V usage is TRBV11-1 and J usage is TRBJ1-6; TRBD1 aligns across 8 bases. CDR1 SGHAT and CDR2 FQDESV come from the germline V gene (reference sequence). This CDR3 region has 18 residues. Losses at the gene ends were 1 base for V and 5 bases for J; bases not matched to a gene: 10. The CDR3 coding sequence is TGTGCCAGCAGCTTAGGTCCGGTGGACAGGGCCGATAATTCACCCCTCCACTTT. Translation: CASSLGPVDRADNSPLHF.

There are a few counts of this clonotype. The rearrangement links TRBV6-5 to TRBJ2-2; no definite D call. CDR1 is MNHEY, CDR2 SVGAGI, per germline. The V end was cut by 7 bases, the J end by 5 bases, with 8 bases between. The CDR3 covers 12 residues. The CDR3 bases are TGTGCCAGCACTCAGGTTACCGGGGAGCTGTTTTTT. The encoded protein is CASTQVTGELFF.

The V call is TRBV27, the J call TRBJ1-5; D unresolved. The germline V gene encodes CDR1 MNHEY and CDR2 SMNVEV (reference sequence). V lost 6 bases and J 4 bases, leaving 13 bases between the germline ends. The CDR3 has 14 amino acids. The CDR3 loop is CASRPGLENQPQHF. The DNA for the CDR3 is TGTGCCAGCAGACCTGGACTCGAAAATCAGCCCCAGCATTTT.

The chain has TRBV27 and TRBJ1-6; unclear D gene. CDR1 and CDR2 (germline): MNHEY, SMNVEV (reference sequence). The CDR3 sequence is 14 residues long. The germline V and J ends were trimmed by 3 bases and 3 bases, with 6 bases remaining between them. DNA for the CDR3: TGTGCCAGCAGTTTTTGGGACTATAATTCACCCCTCCACTTT. Translated, it gives CASSFWDYNSPLHF.

The gene calls are TRBV2 and TRBJ1-1; D ambiguous. This CDR3 has 12 residues. V was cut by 10 bases and J by 1 base, with 10 bases left in between. Germline values: CDR1 SNHLY, CDR2 FYNNEI. The chain's CDR3 is CAIDVGNTEAFF. CDR3 DNA: TGTGCCATCGACGTGGGGAACACTGAAGCTTTCTTT.

The V and J genes are TRBV7-2 and TRBJ2-3; TRBD2 aligns across 7 bases. CDR1 SGHTA and CDR2 FQGNSA come from the germline V gene. The CDR3 sequence is 14 residues long. The ends lost 3 bases at V and 3 bases at J; junction bases unmatched: 3. The CDR3 bases are TGTGCCAGCAGCTTTATCGGGAGGACAGATACGCAGTATTTT. This codes for CASSFIGRTDTQYF. The whole variable domain, remainder taken from reference TRBV7-2 and TRBJ2-3, is GAGVSQSPSNKVTEKGKDVELRCDPISGHTALYWYRQSLGQGLEFLIYFQGNSAPDKSGLPSDRFSAERTGGSVSTLTIQRTQQEDSAVYLCASSFIGRTDTQYFGPGTRLTVL.